This T cell receptor beta chain stems from a study of control samples from healthy donors and cancer patients. Libraries were prepared by immunoSEQ multiplex PCR; TCRdb keeps only in-frame clonotypes and omits some of them. This table has about 410,000 clones, 90% appearing once. The germline CDR1 and CDR2 sequences are LNHNV and YYDKDF (reference sequence). J lost 4 bases, V lost 0 bases, and 8 bases had no gene match. This CDR3 comprises 16 residues. Sequenced material: PBMCs. The chain employs TRBV15 and TRBJ2-7; 8 bases match TRBD1. The receptor was isolated from a man aged 40-50 years with head and neck cancer. This CDR3 is CATSRDLAGGRYEQYF. In nucleotides, the CDR3 is TGTGCCACCAGCAGAGATCTGGCAGGGGGCAGGTACGAGCAGTACTTC. Combining the CDR3 with reference TRBV15 and TRBJ2-7 gives the whole variable domain DAMVIQNPRYQVTQFGKPVTLSCSQTLNHNVMYWYQQKSSQAPKLLFHYYDKDFNNEADTPDNFQSRRPNTSFCFLDIRSPGLGDTAMYLCATSRDLAGGRYEQYFGPGTRLTVT.